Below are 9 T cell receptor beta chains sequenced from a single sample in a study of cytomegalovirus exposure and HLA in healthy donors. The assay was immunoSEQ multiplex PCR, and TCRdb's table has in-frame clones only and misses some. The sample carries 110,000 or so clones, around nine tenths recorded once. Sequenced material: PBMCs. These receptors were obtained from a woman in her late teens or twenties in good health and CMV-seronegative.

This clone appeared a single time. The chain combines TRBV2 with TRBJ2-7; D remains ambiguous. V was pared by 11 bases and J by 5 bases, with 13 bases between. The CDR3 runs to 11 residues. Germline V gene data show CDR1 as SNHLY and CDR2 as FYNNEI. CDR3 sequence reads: CASHRVNEQYF. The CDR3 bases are TGTGCCTCCCACCGGGTCAACGAGCAGTACTTC.

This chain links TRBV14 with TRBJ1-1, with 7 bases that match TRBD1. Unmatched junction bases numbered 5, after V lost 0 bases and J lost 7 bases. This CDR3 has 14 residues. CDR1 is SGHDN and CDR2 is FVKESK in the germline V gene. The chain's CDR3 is CASSQEGTASEAFF. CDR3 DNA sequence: TGTGCCAGCAGCCAAGAGGGGACAGCCAGTGAAGCTTTCTTT.

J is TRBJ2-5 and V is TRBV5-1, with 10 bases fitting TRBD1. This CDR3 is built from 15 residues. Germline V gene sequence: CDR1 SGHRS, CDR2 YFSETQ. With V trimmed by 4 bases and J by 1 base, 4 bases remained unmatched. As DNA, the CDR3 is TGCGCCAGCAGCCGCGGGGACAGGGGCCAAGAGACCCAGTACTTC. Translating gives CASSRGDRGQETQYF.

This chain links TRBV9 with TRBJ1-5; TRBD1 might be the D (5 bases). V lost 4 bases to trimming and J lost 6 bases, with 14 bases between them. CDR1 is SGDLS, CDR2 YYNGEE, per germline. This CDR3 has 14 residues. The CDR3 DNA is TGTGCCAGCAGCAAGGGACTTTCGGGTCAGCCCCAGCATTTT. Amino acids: CASSKGLSGQPQHF.

This CDR3 is CATSRAGTYNSPLHF. In DNA form, the CDR3 reads TGTGCCACCAGCAGGGCAGGAACCTATAATTCACCCCTCCACTTT. V is TRBV15 and J is TRBJ1-6; D is undetermined. V lost 3 bases and J 2 bases, leaving 8 bases between the germline ends. The CDR3 spans 15 residues. In germline, CDR1 is LNHNV, CDR2 YYDKDF (reference sequence).

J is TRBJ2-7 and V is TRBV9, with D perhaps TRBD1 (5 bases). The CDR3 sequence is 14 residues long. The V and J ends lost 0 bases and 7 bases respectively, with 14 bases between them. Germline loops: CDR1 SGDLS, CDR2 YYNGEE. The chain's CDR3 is CASSVEGRAREQYF. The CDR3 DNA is TGTGCCAGCAGCGTAGAGGGCAGGGCCCGAGAGCAGTACTTC.

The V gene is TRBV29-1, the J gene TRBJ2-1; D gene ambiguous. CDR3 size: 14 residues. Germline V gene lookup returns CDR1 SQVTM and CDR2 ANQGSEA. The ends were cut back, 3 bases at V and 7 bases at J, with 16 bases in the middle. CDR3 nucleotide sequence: TGCAGCGTTGATCCCCGCGGCCTTCCTAATGAGCAGTTCTTC. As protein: CSVDPRGLPNEQFF.

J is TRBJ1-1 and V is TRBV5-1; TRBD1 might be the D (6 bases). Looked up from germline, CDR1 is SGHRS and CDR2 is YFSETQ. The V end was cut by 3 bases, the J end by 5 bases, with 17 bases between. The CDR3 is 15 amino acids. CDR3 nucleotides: TGCGCCAGCAGCTCTGCCGAGGGGGTGGGGACTGAAGCTTTCTTT. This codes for CASSSAEGVGTEAFF.

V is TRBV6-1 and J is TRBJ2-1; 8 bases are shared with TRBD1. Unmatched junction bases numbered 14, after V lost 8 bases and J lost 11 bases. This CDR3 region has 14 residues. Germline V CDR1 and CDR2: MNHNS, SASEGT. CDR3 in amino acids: CASGAGQGGQKQFF. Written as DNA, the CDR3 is TGTGCCAGCGGTGCCGGACAGGGAGGCCAGAAGCAGTTCTTC.